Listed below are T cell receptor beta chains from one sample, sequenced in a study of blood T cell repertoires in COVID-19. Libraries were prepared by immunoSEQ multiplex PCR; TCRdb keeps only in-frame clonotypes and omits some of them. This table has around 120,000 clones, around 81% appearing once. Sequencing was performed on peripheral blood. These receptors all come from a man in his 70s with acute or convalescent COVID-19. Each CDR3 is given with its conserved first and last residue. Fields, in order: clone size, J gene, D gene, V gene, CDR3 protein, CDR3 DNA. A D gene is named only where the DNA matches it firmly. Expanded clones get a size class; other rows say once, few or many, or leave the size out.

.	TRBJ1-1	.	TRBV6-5	CASSTTGSTEAFF	TGTGCCAGCAGTACTACAGGGAGTACTGAAGCTTTCTTT
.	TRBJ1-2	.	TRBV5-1	CASSLDYQGNGYTF	TGCGCCAGCAGCTTGGATTATCAGGGCAATGGCTACACCTTC
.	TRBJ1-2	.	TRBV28	CASRTSGNYGYTF	TGTGCCAGCAGAACCTCCGGTAACTATGGCTACACCTTC
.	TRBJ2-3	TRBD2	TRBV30	CAWGLAGHPTDTQYF	TGTGCCTGGGGACTAGCGGGGCACCCCACAGATACGCAGTATTTT
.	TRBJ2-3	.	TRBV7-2	CASTLGPRDTQYF	TGTGCCAGCACCCTTGGGCCACGCGATACGCAGTATTTT
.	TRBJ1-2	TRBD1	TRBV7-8	CASSLVGRGDYGYTF	TGTGCCAGCAGCTTAGTGGGCAGGGGGGACTATGGCTACACCTTC
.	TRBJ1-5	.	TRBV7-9	CASSWGGNQPQHF	TGTGCCAGCAGCTGGGGGGGCAATCAGCCCCAGCATTTT
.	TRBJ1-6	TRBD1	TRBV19	CASSARTGRSPLHF	TGTGCCAGTAGTGCCAGGACAGGTCGGTCACCCCTCCACTTT
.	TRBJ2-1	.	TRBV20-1	CSAPGRNEQFF	TGCAGTGCCCCAGGGCGGAATGAGCAGTTCTTC
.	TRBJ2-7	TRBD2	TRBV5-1	CASSLVSGGYEQYF	TGCGCCAGCAGCTTGGTTAGCGGGGGTTACGAGCAGTACTTC
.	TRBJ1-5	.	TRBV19	CASTAGPDNQPQHF	TGTGCCAGTACCGCAGGGCCCGACAATCAGCCCCAGCATTTT
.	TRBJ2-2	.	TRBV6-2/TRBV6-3	CASSYVRNTGELFF	TGTGCCAGCAGTTACGTCCGGAACACCGGGGAGCTGTTTTTT
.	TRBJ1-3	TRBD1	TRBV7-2	CASSPQGGSGNTIYF	TGTGCCAGCAGCCCCCAGGGGGGCTCTGGAAACACCATATATTTT
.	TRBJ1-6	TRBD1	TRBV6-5	CASSYAGQGGSPLHF	TGTGCCAGCAGTTACGCGGGACAGGGAGGCTCACCCCTCCACTTT
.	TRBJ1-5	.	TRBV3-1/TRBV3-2	CASSQLSSNQPQHF	TGTGCCAGCAGCCAACTCAGTAGCAATCAGCCCCAGCATTTT
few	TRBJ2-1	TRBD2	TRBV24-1	CATSDRGVETYNEQFF	TGTGCCACCAGTGATCGGGGGGTGGAAACCTACAATGAGCAGTTCTTC
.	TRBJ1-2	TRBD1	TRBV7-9	CASSWGDRGHGYTF	TGTGCCAGCAGCTGGGGGGACAGGGGGCATGGCTACACCTTC
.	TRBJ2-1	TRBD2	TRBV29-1	CSAGGGASSYNEQFF	TGCAGCGCCGGGGGAGGGGCCAGCTCCTACAATGAGCAGTTCTTC
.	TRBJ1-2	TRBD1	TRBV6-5	CASSSTGGTRGYTF	TGTGCCAGCAGTTCAACAGGGGGCACGAGGGGCTACACCTTC
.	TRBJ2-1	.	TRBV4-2	CASSQDGLSFEQFF	TGTGCCAGCAGCCAAGACGGGTTATCCTTTGAGCAGTTCTTC
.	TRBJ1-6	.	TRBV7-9	CASSYDRRSPLHF	TGTGCCAGCAGCTATGACAGGCGATCACCCCTCCACTTT
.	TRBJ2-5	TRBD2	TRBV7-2	CASSLTSGGAGAQYF	TGTGCCAGCAGCTTAACCAGCGGGGGGGCGGGGGCCCAGTACTTC
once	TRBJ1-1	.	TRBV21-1	CASSIPRGHFTEAFF	TGTGCCAGCAGCATTCCCAGGGGGCATTTCACTGAAGCTTTCTTT
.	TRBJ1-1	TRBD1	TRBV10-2	CASSNYRQGATEAFF	TGCGCCAGCAGTAACTATAGACAGGGGGCTACTGAAGCTTTCTTT
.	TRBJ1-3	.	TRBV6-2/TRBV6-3	CASSPDNADSGNTIYF	TGTGCCAGCAGCCCGGACAATGCTGACTCTGGAAACACCATATATTTT
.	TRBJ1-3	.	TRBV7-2	CASSLGPTGVGNTIYF	TGTGCCAGCAGCTTAGGGCCTACGGGGGTAGGAAACACCATATATTTT
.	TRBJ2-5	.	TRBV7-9	CASSLQQGLHF	TGTGCCAGCAGCTTACAGCAGGGCTTGCACTTC
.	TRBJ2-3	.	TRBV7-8	CASSHGDTQYF	TGTGCCAGCAGCCACGGAGATACGCAGTATTTT
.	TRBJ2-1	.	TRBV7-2	CASSLDASEYNEQFF	TGTGCCAGCAGCTTAGACGCTAGCGAGTACAATGAGCAGTTCTTC
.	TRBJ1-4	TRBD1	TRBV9	CASSSTGVTNEKLFF	TGTGCCAGCAGCTCGACAGGGGTAACTAATGAAAAACTGTTTTTT
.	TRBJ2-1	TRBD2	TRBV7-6	CASSLFSGADNEQFF	TGTGCCAGCAGCTTATTTAGCGGGGCAGACAATGAGCAGTTCTTC
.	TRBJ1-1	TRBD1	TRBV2	CASSGTGHTEAFF	TGTGCCAGCAGTGGGACAGGCCACACTGAAGCTTTCTTT
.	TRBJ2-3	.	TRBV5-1	CASSLYLSTDTQYF	TGCGCCAGCAGCTTGTACCTAAGCACAGATACGCAGTATTTT
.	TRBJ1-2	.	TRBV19	CASSISGTALYGYTF	TGTGCCAGTAGTATTAGTGGCACAGCACTTTATGGCTACACCTTC
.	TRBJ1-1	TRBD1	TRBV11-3	CASSLSGGDGTEAFF	TGTGCCAGCAGCTTATCAGGGGGCGATGGCACTGAAGCTTTCTTT
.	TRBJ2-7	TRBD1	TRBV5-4	CASRLQGANEQYF	TGTGCCAGCAGGCTCCAGGGGGCCAACGAGCAGTACTTC
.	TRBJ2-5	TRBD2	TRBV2	CASSGPGGGMETQYF	TGTGCCAGCAGTGGGCCGGGCGGGGGGATGGAGACCCAGTACTTC
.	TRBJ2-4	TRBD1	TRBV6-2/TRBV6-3	CASSTGQGGNIQYF	TGTGCCAGCAGTACTGGACAGGGTGGGAACATTCAGTACTTC
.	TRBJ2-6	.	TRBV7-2	CASSSDSSGANVLTF	TGTGCCAGCAGCTCAGACAGCTCTGGGGCCAACGTCCTGACTTTC
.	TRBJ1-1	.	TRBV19	CASTEGANTEAFF	TGTGCCAGTACGGAGGGAGCGAACACTGAAGCTTTCTTT
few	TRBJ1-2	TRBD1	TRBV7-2	CASSLDRGYYGYTF	TGTGCCAGCAGTCTTGACAGGGGTTACTATGGCTACACCTTC
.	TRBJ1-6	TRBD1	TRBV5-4	CASSPGQVNSPLHF	TGTGCCAGCAGCCCAGGACAGGTTAATTCACCCCTCCACTTT
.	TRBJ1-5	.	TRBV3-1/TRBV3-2	CASSPQLHQPQHF	TGTGCCAGCAGCCCCCAGTTGCATCAGCCCCAGCATTTT
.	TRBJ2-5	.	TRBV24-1	CATSGRPQETQYF	TGTGCCACCAGTGGGAGGCCCCAAGAGACCCAGTACTTC
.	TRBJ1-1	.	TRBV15	CATSRDYNSMNTEAFF	TGTGCCACCAGCAGAGATTACAACAGCATGAACACTGAAGCTTTCTTT
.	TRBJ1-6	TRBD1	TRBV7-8	CASSLWGQGAPGSPLHF	TGTGCCAGCAGCTTATGGGGACAGGGGGCCCCAGGGTCACCCCTCCACTTT
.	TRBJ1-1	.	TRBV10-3	CAISKGVEAFF	TGTGCCATCAGCAAGGGGGTTGAAGCTTTCTTT
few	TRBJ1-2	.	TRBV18	CASSPSRRVDGYTF	TGTGCCAGCTCACCAAGTCGCAGGGTGGATGGCTACACCTTC
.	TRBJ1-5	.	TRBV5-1	CASSLEAASQPQHF	TGCGCCAGCAGCTTGGAGGCGGCCAGTCAGCCCCAGCATTTT
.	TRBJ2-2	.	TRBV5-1	CASSLEAGKNTGELFF	TGCGCCAGCAGCTTGGAAGCCGGGAAGAACACCGGGGAGCTGTTTTTT
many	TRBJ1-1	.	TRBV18	CASSHTGGEDTEAFF	TGTGCCAGCTCACACACGGGAGGGGAAGACACTGAAGCTTTCTTT